Below are 20 T cell receptor beta chains sequenced from a single sample in a study of neurological immune-mediated disorders. In TCRdb, the 5' RACE reads were re-called with MiXCR into one record per CDR3 protein. The sample has 50,000 or so distinct CDR3 sequences, approximately 3.8% seen once. Sequenced material: PBMCs. The receptors stem from a man in his thirties or forties with multiple sclerosis.

The table lists this clonotype with many counts. The chain joins TRBV12-3 or TRBV12-4 to TRBJ1-5, with D perhaps TRBD1 (6 bases). CDR3 length equals 14 residues. Trimming took off 2 bases at V and 7 bases at J, with 12 bases between the two ends. CDR3 in amino acids: CASSLRVGGQPQHF. The CDR3 nucleotides read TGTGCCAGCAGTTTAAGGGTAGGGGGGCAGCCCCAGCATTTT.

A few counts support this clonotype. The conserved phenylalanine or tryptophan is not found at the CDR3 terminus, so this likely reflects a read error. The rearrangement links TRBV4-2 to TRBJ2-7; TRBD2 matches 8 bases. Germline V gene sequence: CDR1 LGHNA, CDR2 YNFKEQ. The length of the CDR3 is 15 residues. With 1 base clipped from V and 4 bases from J, the junction kept 6 bases outside the gene matches. The CDR3 sequence is CASSQVAGRVYEQYY. The CDR3 nucleotides read TGTGCCAGCAGCCAAGTTGCCGGGAGGGTTTACGAGCAGTACTAC.

This clonotype occurred many times. This chain links TRBV27 with TRBJ2-2; no clear D gene. The V end was cut by 8 bases, the J end by 6 bases, with 16 bases between. This CDR3 region has 14 residues. Germline V gene lookup returns CDR1 MNHEY and CDR2 SMNVEV (reference sequence). CDR3 protein: CASGSLMAAGELFF. The DNA of the CDR3 is TGTGCCAGCGGTAGCCTCATGGCGGCCGGGGAGCTGTTTTTT.

This clonotype came up a few times. This likely comes from a read error, as the CDR3 has no conserved phenylalanine or tryptophan at its end. CDR3 loop: CSVAREGNIQYC. The CDR3 DNA reads as TGCAGCGTAGCGCGGGAGGGGAACATTCAGTACTGC. This chain joins TRBV29-1 and TRBJ2-4; 9 bases agree with TRBD2. The V segment lost 6 bases and the J segment 7 bases; nucleotides outside the gene matches: 4. The germline V gene has CDR1 SQVTM and CDR2 ANQGSEA. The CDR3 runs 12 residues.

This clonotype was recorded at least ten times. Here the CDR3 DNA reads TGTGCCAGCAGTTTTTCCGGGGTCCATGGCTACACCTTC. Translating gives CASSFSGVHGYTF. The rearrangement links TRBV28 to TRBJ1-2; no definite D call. The ends were cut back, 3 bases at V and 6 bases at J, with 11 bases in the middle. This CDR3 spans 13 amino acids. Germline V gene data show CDR1 as MDHEN and CDR2 as SYDVKM.

CDR3 bases: TGTGCCAGCTCCCCTGCGGAGGGGGCGACTGAAGCTTTCTTT. The encoded protein is CASSPAEGATEAFF. The chain has TRBV18 and TRBJ1-1, with TRBD1 identical over 7 bases. Germline-derived CDR1 and CDR2 are KGHSH and LQKENI. V gave up 6 bases and J gave up 5 bases; unmatched junction bases: 9. The CDR3 is 14 amino acids.

The table lists this clonotype with a count of one. Because the CDR3 is missing its conserved closing phenylalanine or tryptophan, this is likely a read error. The DNA is left out, because the CDR3 cannot be placed on it with certainty; the CDR3 is given as TCRdb lists it. The CDR3 is CASSLVALGSYNEQFY. V usage is TRBV5-5 and J usage is TRBJ2-1. Inclusive of both ends, the CDR3 amounts to 16 amino acids. Germline assignment: CDR1 SGHKS and CDR2 YYEKEE (reference sequence).

This clonotype was observed many times. The V gene is TRBV7-6, the J gene TRBJ2-3, with 13 bases that match TRBD2. CDR3 length: 16 amino acids. Losses at the gene ends were 3 bases for V and 2 bases for J; bases not matched to a gene: 2. The germline V gene has CDR1 SGHVS and CDR2 FNYEAQ. The CDR3 loop reads CASSLTSGGLTDTQYF. Written as DNA, the CDR3 is TGTGCCAGCAGCTTGACTAGCGGGGGGCTCACAGATACGCAGTATTTT.

Many counts were recorded for this clonotype. As DNA, the CDR3 is TGCGCCAGCAGTGAGGGGGTGGCCAAAAACATTCAGTACTTC. Translation gives CASSEGVAKNIQYF. The chain links TRBV5-1 to TRBJ2-4; D is perhaps TRBD1 (6 bases). The germline V gene has CDR1 SGHRS and CDR2 YFSETQ. Trimming removed 5 bases from V and 1 base from J, with 10 bases in between. The CDR3 is made up of 14 amino acids.

There are a few counts of this clonotype. The chain combines TRBV6-5 with TRBJ2-1; D possibly uses TRBD1 or TRBD2 (5 bases each). The CDR3 length is 16 residues. Trimming took 0 bases from V and 4 from J, leaving 13 bases between them. From germline, CDR1 is MNHEY and CDR2 SVGAGI. The CDR3, as DNA: TGTGCCAGCAGTTACTCGATGGGACGGAATTACAATGAGCAGTTCTTC. Translating it yields CASSYSMGRNYNEQFF.

This clonotype occurred many times. The rearrangement joins TRBV5-1 to TRBJ2-1; 8 bases are shared with TRBD2. Germline V CDR1 and CDR2: SGHRS, YFSETQ. This CDR3 comprises 20 residues. V was pared by 6 bases and J by 0 bases, with 20 bases of the junction left unmatched. The CDR3 spells CASTERPGGPIYLSYNEQFF. The CDR3 region has the DNA TGCGCCAGCACAGAACGGCCGGGGGGGCCGATATACCTCTCCTACAATGAGCAGTTCTTC.

This clonotype showed up many times. This chain's CDR3 is CASSDRDKTGGNEQFF. For the CDR3, the DNA is TGTGCCAGCAGCGATAGAGATAAGACAGGGGGCAATGAGCAGTTCTTC. The chain joins TRBV3-1 to TRBJ2-1; TRBD1 matches 9 bases. V shed 5 bases, J shed 6 bases, and the junction held 11 bases outside the gene matches. This CDR3 is built from 16 residues. Germline V gene data show CDR1 as LGHDT and CDR2 as YNNKEL (reference sequence).

There are many counts of this clonotype. The chain couples TRBV5-1 to TRBJ2-6; possibly TRBD1 for D (6 bases). Trimming took 0 bases from V and 3 from J, leaving 10 bases between them. The CDR3 consists of 16 residues. Germline V gene data show CDR1 as SGHRS and CDR2 as YFSETQ. The CDR3 here is CASSLGQGFGANVLTF. The CDR3 DNA reads as TGCGCCAGCAGCTTGGGGCAGGGGTTTGGGGCCAACGTCCTGACTTTC.

This clonotype came up a few times. The chain joins TRBV20-1 to TRBJ2-5; D is uncertain. The CDR3 runs to 11 residues. V lost 3 bases, J lost 1 base, and 3 bases lay in between. The germline V gene has CDR1 DFQATT and CDR2 SNEGSKA (reference sequence). CDR3 amino acids: CSARPQETQYF. As DNA, the CDR3 is TGCAGTGCTAGGCCCCAAGAGACCCAGTACTTC.

The V and J genes are TRBV19 and TRBJ2-3; the match to TRBD1 covers 7 bases. Looked up from germline, CDR1 is LNHDA and CDR2 is SQIVND (reference sequence). CDR3 length equals 15 residues. V lost 3 bases and J lost 2; bases outside the gene matches: 5. The CDR3 bases are TGTGCCAGTAGTATCCAGGGACAGCCCACAGATACGCAGTATTTT. This sequence encodes CASSIQGQPTDTQYF.

Ten or more counts support this clonotype. This chain connects TRBV6-6 to TRBJ2-1; the D is unclear. Germline V CDR1 and CDR2: MNHNY, SVGAGI (reference sequence). With 4 bases removed from V and 5 bases from J, the gap between germline ends came to 9 bases. There are 13 residues in the CDR3. The DNA of the CDR3 is TGTGCCAGCAGTTTTGGACGCAACAATGAGCAGTTCTTC. Translation: CASSFGRNNEQFF.

This clonotype was seen many times. The chain employs TRBV12-3 or TRBV12-4 and TRBJ1-1; D is ambiguous. V shed 6 bases and J shed 0 bases, with 11 bases lying between them. This CDR3 spans 14 amino acids. CDR3 residues: CASRPADVNTEAFF. The CDR3 DNA follows: TGTGCCAGCAGGCCCGCGGATGTGAACACTGAAGCTTTCTTT.

This clonotype was counted a few times. A much larger clone sits a single nucleotide away, making a read error possible. The chain carries TRBV21-1 and TRBJ1-1. TRBV21-1 corresponds to a pseudogene. The CDR3 runs to 11 residues. DNA of the CDR3: TGTGCCAGCAGCAAATGCACTGAAGCTTTCTTT. As protein: CASSKCTEAFF.

This clonotype has a count of ten or more. The CDR3 protein is CSASSVNNSPLHF. In DNA form, the CDR3 reads TGCAGTGCTAGTTCAGTAAATAATTCACCCCTCCACTTT. The chain is built from TRBV20-1 and TRBJ1-6; no clear D gene. Trimming removed 3 bases at V and 5 bases at J, with 8 bases between. From germline, CDR1 is DFQATT and CDR2 SNEGSKA (reference sequence). The CDR3 extends over 13 amino acids.

This clonotype was observed many times. The rearrangement uses TRBV20-1 and TRBJ1-6; the D gene is possibly TRBD1 (5 bases). From germline, CDR1 is DFQATT and CDR2 SNEGSKA (reference sequence). V lost 0 bases to trimming and J lost 8 bases, with 17 bases between them. This CDR3 is 16 amino acids long. CDR3 sequence: CSARDLKEGRHSPLHF. Written as DNA, the CDR3 is TGCAGTGCTAGAGATTTAAAGGAGGGGCGGCATTCACCCCTCCACTTT.